The clone carrying this T cell receptor beta chain has at least ten counts. Its target is unknown. TCRdb redid the calling of the 5' RACE reads with MiXCR, one entry per CDR3 protein. The table records a few hundred thousand distinct CDR3 sequences, around 9.7% of them present only once. The sample belongs to a study of identical twins. Study-wide results and caveats: The models gave estimates that fell short of the out-of-frame TCR alpha sharing seen in monozygotic twins. Sharing of beta out-of-frame sequences by twins showed a weaker excess.

Healthy Caucasians made up all donors. This CDR3 region has 17 residues. The germline V gene has CDR1 ENHRY and CDR2 SYGVKD. J was trimmed by 0 bases and V by 8 bases; bases with no gene match: 13. The clonotype comes from a woman aged 45-60 years in good health. Sequencing was done on a sample of naive T cells sorted from blood. V gene TRBV10-3 combines with J gene TRBJ2-1, with 7 bases aligning to TRBD2. The CDR3: CAIDPAGDRSSYNEQFF. CDR3 DNA sequence: TGTGCCATCGATCCGGCGGGAGATCGGAGCTCCTACAATGAGCAGTTCTTC.